This T cell receptor beta chain was observed in a study of cytomegalovirus exposure and HLA in healthy donors. To note about this clone: Its antigen remains unknown.

General study points: The authors later linked a missense DCLRE1C variant to TCR beta V- and J-gene trimming. Most TCR sequences were seen very rarely across donors, but some public TCRs occurred in many. By a later analysis, the bulk of CMV-associated TCR beta chains appeared HLA-restricted.

The CDR3 spans 14 residues. V was pared by 1 base and J by 3 bases, with 3 bases of the junction left unmatched. Per germline, CDR1 MGHRA and CDR2 YSYEKL. The primer mix had 60 Vbeta and 13 Jbeta primers. Profiling relied on immunoSEQ multiplex PCR, and the TCRdb table lists in-frame clones only, not all of them. The repertoire shows around 78,000 clones; the top ten hold about 4.1%. The sample consisted of PBMCs. The chain joins TRBV4-1 to TRBJ2-7; TRBD2 matches at 7 bases. The TCR was taken from a man younger than 30 in good health and CMV-seropositive. Written as DNA, the CDR3 is TGCGCCAGCAGCCAAGGGGGGGGAAGCTACGAGCAGTACTTC. Amino acids: CASSQGGGSYEQYF.